These 32 T cell receptor beta chains were all obtained from the same sample, sequenced in a study of blood T cell repertoires in COVID-19. Method: immunoSEQ multiplex PCR; TCRdb's copy keeps in-frame clones and lacks some. The table records about 230,000 clones, approximately 80% of them present only once. Sequenced input: peripheral blood. These receptors were obtained from a woman of 80 years or more with active or convalescent COVID-19.

The CDR3, as DNA: TGTGCCAGCATCCGACAGTTTAATGAAAAACTGTTTTTT. It encodes CASIRQFNEKLFF. The chain is built from TRBV2 and TRBJ1-4; the D gene is possibly TRBD1 (5 bases). V shed 7 bases and J shed 4 bases, with 10 bases lying between them. CDR1 and CDR2 (germline): SNHLY, FYNNEI. The CDR3 covers 13 residues.

The V gene is TRBV6-2 or TRBV6-3, the J gene TRBJ2-5, with 8 bases fitting TRBD1. Per germline, CDR1 MNHEY and CDR2 SVGEGT. V shed 5 bases and J 4 bases; nucleotides not matched to a gene: 12. The length of the CDR3 is 16 residues. Here the CDR3 DNA reads TGTGCCAGCAGTGGACCCACGACAGGGGTTGGAGAGACCCAGTACTTC. The encoded protein is CASSGPTTGVGETQYF.

V usage is TRBV28 and J usage is TRBJ2-1; D perhaps matches TRBD2 (7 bases). The CDR3 loop spans 16 amino acids. Trimming took 4 bases from V and 7 from J, leaving 20 bases between them. Germline V gene lookup returns CDR1 MDHEN and CDR2 SYDVKM. Here the CDR3 reads CASSSPLGGAKNEQFF. The CDR3 DNA is TGTGCCAGCAGTTCCCCCTTGGGGGGGGCAAAGAATGAGCAGTTCTTC. The full variable domain, rest sourced from reference TRBV28 and TRBJ2-1, is DVKVTQSSRYLVKRTGEKVFLECVQDMDHENMFWYRQDPGLGLRLIYFSYDVKMKEKGDIPEGYSVSREKKERFSLILESASTNQTSMYLCASSSPLGGAKNEQFFGPGTRLTVL.

This chain links TRBV7-2 with TRBJ2-5; TRBD2 might be the D (5 bases). The CDR3 sequence is 16 residues long. Trimming took off 7 bases at V and 2 bases at J, with 20 bases between the two ends. Germline CDR1 and CDR2: SGHTA and FQGNSA. Written as DNA, the CDR3 is TGTGCCAGCAACCTCGACTATACTAATTTACAAGAGACCCAGTACTTC. Residues: CASNLDYTNLQETQYF.

The chain recombines TRBV11-2 with TRBJ2-5, with D perhaps TRBD2 (5 bases). Germline CDR1 SGHAT, CDR2 FQNNGV. Trimming left V 0 bases short and J 2 bases short, with 13 bases between. The CDR3 loop spans 16 amino acids. The CDR3 spells CASSLDGRSGQETQYF. CDR3 DNA: TGTGCCAGCAGCTTAGACGGAAGAAGCGGACAAGAGACCCAGTACTTC.

The chain uses TRBV4-1 and TRBJ1-5; TRBD1 might be the D (5 bases). The V and J ends lost 1 base and 3 bases respectively, with 19 bases between them. Germline V lookup: CDR1 MGHRA, CDR2 YSYEKL. The CDR3 totals 18 residues. The CDR3 DNA sequence: TGCGCCAGCAGCCAAGTGGGGCGTGGAGGGAGCGCCAATCAGCCCCAGCATTTT. Translation gives CASSQVGRGGSANQPQHF.

The rearrangement joins TRBV7-9 to TRBJ1-2; D not certain. CDR3 length equals 14 residues. The V gene lost 5 bases and the J gene lost 2 bases, with 12 bases spanning the gap. Germline-derived CDR1 and CDR2 are SEHNR and FQNEAQ (reference sequence). CDR3 bases: TGTGCCAGCAGCACCTTTACACAAAACTATGGCTACACCTTC. Translated: CASSTFTQNYGYTF.

This chain links TRBV5-4 with TRBJ1-2; D is ambiguous. V gave up 7 bases and J gave up 4 bases, with 11 bases separating them. The CDR3 is 12 amino acids. Germline CDR1 and CDR2: SGHNT and YYREEE (reference sequence). The CDR3 region is CASGRPGYGYTF. The CDR3 DNA is TGTGCCAGCGGGCGCCCTGGCTATGGCTACACCTTC.

In this sample, this clone turned up once. V gene TRBV11-3 combines with J gene TRBJ2-7; D may be TRBD1 (5 bases). The germline CDR1 and CDR2 sequences are SGHNT and YENEEA. Trimming removed 7 bases from V and 4 bases from J, with 17 bases in between. The CDR3 has 14 amino acids. The CDR3 bases are TGTGCCAGCAAGGGTCTGACAGTTCATTACGAGCAGTACTTC. Translation: CASKGLTVHYEQYF.

The chain employs TRBV7-2 and TRBJ2-1; D might be TRBD1 (7 bases). V lost 3 bases, J lost 10 bases, and 16 bases lay in between. The CDR3 is 14 residues long. Germline CDR1 is SGHTA and CDR2 is FQGNSA. CDR3: CASSLGRGVVEQFF. The CDR3 nucleotides read TGTGCCAGCAGCTTGGGCAGGGGGGTAGTAGAGCAGTTCTTC.

J is TRBJ2-5 and V is TRBV9; a weak D match, TRBD2 (8 bases). The CDR3 has 16 amino acids. V was cut by 3 bases and J by 1 base, with 16 bases left in between. Germline CDR1 and CDR2: SGDLS and YYNGEE. The CDR3: CASSAVAGQSQETQYF. CDR3 DNA sequence: TGTGCCAGCAGCGCTGTAGCGGGACAGAGCCAAGAGACCCAGTACTTC.

The chain employs TRBV6-5 and TRBJ1-2, with D unresolved. Germline assignment: CDR1 MNHEY and CDR2 SVGAGI. The ends were cut back, 2 bases at V and 3 bases at J, with 4 bases in the middle. The CDR3 is 12 residues long. The CDR3 DNA reads as TGTGCCAGCAGTTACGGAGACTATGGCTACACCTTC. It translates to CASSYGDYGYTF.

This clone has only a few counts. In DNA, the CDR3 is TGTGCCAGCAGCTTCCCCGGACAAGACGAGCAGTACTTC. This gives the protein CASSFPGQDEQYF. The V gene is TRBV7-9, the J gene TRBJ2-7; D might be TRBD1 (5 bases). The CDR3 totals 13 residues. Trimming removed 3 bases at V and 5 bases at J, with 11 bases between. In germline, CDR1 is SEHNR, CDR2 FQNEAQ (reference sequence).

This clone was seen just once. This chain joins TRBV6-5 and TRBJ2-7; TRBD2 is a possible D gene (5 bases). The CDR3 sequence is 15 residues long. Germline CDR1 is MNHEY and CDR2 is SVGAGI. V shed 6 bases and J shed 2 bases, with 17 bases lying between them. The chain's CDR3 is CASSLRRGSPYEQYF. The CDR3 bases are TGTGCCAGCAGCCTTCGTCGCGGGTCCCCCTACGAGCAGTACTTC.

This chain connects TRBV12-3 or TRBV12-4 to TRBJ2-7, with D perhaps matching TRBD2 (5 bases). The CDR3 is 13 amino acids. V lost 5 bases to trimming and J lost 2 bases, with 10 bases between them. CDR3 DNA sequence: TGTGCCAGCAGTACGGCGAGGGCCTACGAGCAGTACTTC. Amino acid sequence: CASSTARAYEQYF.

V gene TRBV5-4 combines with J gene TRBJ1-1; 7 nucleotides agree with TRBD1. Germline CDR1 reads SGHNT; CDR2 reads YYREEE (reference sequence). With 4 bases clipped from V and 7 bases from J, the junction kept 13 bases outside the gene matches. The CDR3 length is 15 residues. CDR3 residues: CASSLTGLVRGEAFF. CDR3 sequence (DNA): TGTGCCAGCAGCCTGACAGGGTTGGTTAGAGGTGAAGCTTTCTTT.

This chain joins TRBV6-2 or TRBV6-3 and TRBJ1-5; D is perhaps TRBD1 (5 bases). Trimming left V 5 bases short and J 9 bases short, with 11 bases between. The germline gives CDR1 MNHEY, CDR2 SVGEGT. The CDR3 runs 12 residues. The CDR3 loop reads CASSLQGMPQHF. CDR3 DNA sequence: TGTGCCAGCAGTCTGCAGGGTATGCCCCAGCATTTT.

The rearrangement links TRBV19 to TRBJ2-1, with D perhaps TRBD2 (6 bases). CDR1 is LNHDA and CDR2 is SQIVND in the germline V gene (reference sequence). CDR3 length: 14 residues. Trimming took off 5 bases at V and 7 bases at J, with 15 bases between the two ends. CDR3 sequence reads: CASSPHGGRNEQFF. The CDR3 coding sequence is TGTGCCAGTAGTCCTCACGGGGGACGGAATGAGCAGTTCTTC.

This chain uses TRBV7-2 with TRBJ1-1; D is perhaps TRBD1 (5 bases). With 1 base removed from V and 6 bases from J, the gap between germline ends came to 12 bases. CDR3 length equals 14 residues. CDR1 is SGHTA, CDR2 FQGNSA, per germline. The CDR3 region has the DNA TGTGCCAGCAGCTTAGTGGGGGGGTCAGCTGAAGCTTTCTTT. Its protein is CASSLVGGSAEAFF.

The rearrangement links TRBV5-1 to TRBJ2-1; 10 positions match TRBD2. Germline CDR1 reads SGHRS; CDR2 reads YFSETQ. V was pared by 1 base and J by 4 bases, with 8 bases of the junction left unmatched. The CDR3 consists of 17 residues. The CDR3, as DNA: TGCGCCAGCAGCTTGCGCAGCGGGGGGGCCGGATACAATGAGCAGTTCTTC. This encodes CASSLRSGGAGYNEQFF.

This clone occurred once. The CDR3 coding sequence is TGTGCCAGCAGTTACCCCTCCATTCTGGACAGAGCGAACACTGAAGCTTTCTTT. Its translation: CASSYPSILDRANTEAFF. V and J are TRBV6-2 or TRBV6-3 and TRBJ1-1, with a tentative D call TRBD1 (6 bases). Germline V lookup: CDR1 MNHEY, CDR2 SVGEGT. V gave up 2 bases and J gave up 1 base, with 20 bases separating them. The CDR3 is 18 amino acids.

The gene calls are TRBV7-2 and TRBJ1-2; 12 bases are a match to TRBD1. CDR1 is SGHTA, CDR2 FQGNSA, per germline. The CDR3 has 17 residues. The J segment lost 4 bases and the V segment lost 6 bases, leaving 12 bases of the junction unmatched. The CDR3, as DNA: TGTGCCAGCAGTGTAGGAGGGACAGGGGGCGTTGTCTATGGCTACACCTTC. Its protein product is CASSVGGTGGVVYGYTF.

The chain uses TRBV6-1 and TRBJ2-7; 11 positions agree with TRBD2. The CDR3 has 17 amino acids. The germline V gene encodes CDR1 MNHNS and CDR2 SASEGT. Trimming removed 1 base from V and 3 bases from J; junction bases left unmatched: 8. CDR3 sequence: CASSEGASGRPLYEQYF. CDR3 coding DNA: TGTGCCAGCAGTGAAGGGGCTAGCGGGAGGCCACTCTACGAGCAGTACTTC.

V gene TRBV13 combines with J gene TRBJ2-1; 12 bases fit TRBD2. Germline V CDR1 and CDR2: PRHDT, FYEKMQ (reference sequence). CDR3 length: 16 amino acids. The V and J ends lost 2 bases and 5 bases, in that order; junction bases with no gene match: 4. The CDR3 is CASSLRLAGADNEQFF. CDR3 sequence (DNA): TGTGCCAGCAGCTTACGACTAGCGGGAGCGGACAATGAGCAGTTCTTC.

This chain links TRBV21-1 with TRBJ2-4; the D segment call TRBD2 is taken from the table without a DNA check. TRBV21-1 is noted as a pseudogene. The CDR3 covers 16 residues. CDR3 in amino acids: CASSKASEPAKNIQYF. CDR3 in DNA: TGTGCCAGCAGCAAAGCCAGCGAGCCAGCCAAAAACATTCAGTACTTC.

The gene calls are TRBV7-2 and TRBJ2-5; 10 bases match TRBD1. With V trimmed by 3 bases and J by 5 bases, 15 bases remained unmatched. Germline values: CDR1 SGHTA, CDR2 FQGNSA. The CDR3 loop spans 18 amino acids. The CDR3: CASSFKARDRGWSETQYF. The CDR3 nucleotides are TGTGCCAGCAGCTTCAAAGCAAGGGACAGGGGTTGGTCGGAGACCCAGTACTTC.

The V and J genes are TRBV6-2 or TRBV6-3 and TRBJ1-4; 7 bases line up with TRBD1. J was trimmed by 4 bases and V by 0 bases; bases with no gene match: 5. This CDR3 spans 16 amino acids. The germline CDR1 and CDR2 sequences are MNHEY and SVGEGT. The CDR3 DNA follows: TGTGCCAGCAGTTACTCCGGGACAGTGGTTAATGAAAAACTGTTTTTT. It specifies CASSYSGTVVNEKLFF.

The CDR3 is CASSYPLTYQETQYF. The DNA of the CDR3 is TGTGCCAGCAGTTACCCACTAACTTACCAAGAGACCCAGTACTTC. The chain has TRBV6-2 or TRBV6-3 and TRBJ2-5; no clear D gene. V was clipped by 2 bases and J by 0 bases, with 10 bases between them. CDR3 size: 15 residues. CDR1 MNHEY and CDR2 SVGEGT come from the germline V gene.

V is TRBV7-3 and J is TRBJ2-3, with D possibly TRBD2 on 7 matching bases. The V and J ends lost 1 base and 11 bases respectively, with 22 bases between them. The V gene's germline CDR1 is SGHTA and CDR2 FQGTGA. This CDR3 spans 16 amino acids. The CDR3 coding sequence is TGTGCCAGCAGCTTAAGGGCGGGGGCCGGCCCGGAGAGGCAGTATTTT. This gives the protein CASSLRAGAGPERQYF.

The chain has TRBV4-2 and TRBJ2-3, with D unresolved. The ends were cut back, 4 bases at V and 0 bases at J, with 17 bases in the middle. CDR1 and CDR2 (germline): LGHNA, YNFKEQ. The CDR3 is 17 amino acids. CDR3: CASSPFLSALSTDTQYF. The DNA for the CDR3 is TGTGCCAGCAGCCCCTTTTTGAGCGCCCTAAGCACAGATACGCAGTATTTT.

The chain couples TRBV3-1 (or the pseudogene TRBV3-2) to TRBJ2-7; no clear D. The CDR3 loop spans 11 amino acids. The V end was cut by 2 bases, the J end by 6 bases, with 5 bases between. The V gene's germline CDR1 is LGHDT and CDR2 YNNKEL (reference sequence). The CDR3 coding sequence is TGTGCCAGCAGCCAATCCATCGAGCAGTACTTC. This translates into CASSQSIEQYF.

The chain couples TRBV7-9 to TRBJ1-2, with 11 bases fitting TRBD1. V trimming: 5 bases; J trimming: 6 bases; junction bases outside the gene matches: 5. The CDR3 is 14 residues long. CDR1 is SEHNR, CDR2 FQNEAQ, per germline (reference sequence). This chain's CDR3 is CASSDGTGGDGYTF. CDR3 DNA sequence: TGTGCCAGCAGCGACGGGACAGGGGGGGATGGCTACACCTTC.